The 32 T cell receptor beta chains in this list originate from one sample, sequenced in a study of blood T cell repertoires in COVID-19. Using immunoSEQ multiplex PCR, the repertoire was profiled, and TCRdb retains in-frame clones only, with some absent. The sample lists approximately 210,000 clones; 70% to 90% were seen once. The sample was peripheral blood. The receptors derive from a woman in her forties who had recovered from COVID-19.

The CDR3 DNA follows: TGTGCCACCAGCAGGATGACAGGGGGTAGGGCAGATACGCAGTATTTT. Translation gives CATSRMTGGRADTQYF. The chain employs TRBV15 and TRBJ2-3, with 9 bases matching TRBD1. Germline V gene sequence: CDR1 LNHNV, CDR2 YYDKDF (reference sequence). CDR3 length: 16 residues. The ends lost 3 bases at V and 4 bases at J; junction bases unmatched: 8.

This clone was counted only a few times. The genes are TRBV7-2 and TRBJ2-5; tentatively, D is TRBD1 (5 bases). V was shortened by 5 bases and J by 4 bases, with 14 bases between the two germline ends. Looked up from germline, CDR1 is SGHTA and CDR2 is FQGNSA. This CDR3 is built from 14 residues. Here the CDR3 reads CASSDNRGSETQYF. The CDR3 DNA is TGTGCCAGCAGCGACAATAGGGGTTCAGAGACCCAGTACTTC.

The gene calls are TRBV27 and TRBJ1-2, with a tentative D call TRBD1 (6 bases). The V and J ends lost 2 bases and 7 bases respectively, with 17 bases between them. The length of the CDR3 is 15 residues. Looked up from germline, CDR1 is MNHEY and CDR2 is SMNVEV (reference sequence). Written as DNA, the CDR3 is TGTGCCAGCAGTTTAGGGTCCAGGGGAGTGGGTGGCTACACCTTC. The encoded protein is CASSLGSRGVGGYTF.

The chain is built from TRBV27 and TRBJ2-3, with 8 bases matching TRBD1. CDR1 is MNHEY and CDR2 is SMNVEV in the germline V gene (reference sequence). The CDR3 has 13 amino acids. J gave up 5 bases and V 2 bases, and 0 bases lay outside the gene matches. The CDR3 DNA is TGTGCCAGCAGTTTAGACAGGGGAGATACGCAGTATTTT. It specifies CASSLDRGDTQYF.

The chain is built from TRBV2 and TRBJ2-7, with TRBD1 matching over 9 bases. Germline V gene lookup returns CDR1 SNHLY and CDR2 FYNNEI. CDR3 length: 18 residues. J lost 6 bases, V lost 2 bases, and 17 bases had no gene match. The CDR3 loop is CASSEWGGRNRGPGEQYF. The CDR3 DNA follows: TGTGCCAGCAGTGAATGGGGGGGTAGAAACAGGGGGCCTGGCGAGCAGTACTTC.

This clone was counted a single time. The gene calls are TRBV2 and TRBJ1-1; D gene uncertain. The V gene's germline CDR1 is SNHLY and CDR2 FYNNEI. There are 15 residues in the CDR3. Trimming cost V 10 bases and J 5 bases, with 23 bases left between them. CDR3 in amino acids: CATPGPTNGGTEAFF. CDR3 in DNA: TGTGCCACCCCTGGACCCACCAACGGCGGGACTGAAGCTTTCTTT.

V and J are TRBV19 and TRBJ2-7; 7 nucleotides match TRBD2. The CDR3 runs to 20 residues. In germline, CDR1 is LNHDA, CDR2 SQIVND (reference sequence). J was trimmed by 0 bases and V by 0 bases; bases with no gene match: 17. The CDR3 nucleotides are TGTGCCAGTAGTATAGATTATGGGGAGACTAGCCAAGGACCCTCCTACGAGCAGTACTTC. Translation gives CASSIDYGETSQGPSYEQYF.

CDR3 amino acids: CASTTNVATNEKLFF. DNA of the CDR3: TGTGCCAGCACCACGAACGTAGCAACTAATGAAAAACTGTTTTTT. This chain connects TRBV18 to TRBJ1-4; D is uncertain. The CDR3 extends over 15 amino acids. The ends were cut back, 8 bases at V and 0 bases at J, with 13 bases in the middle. Per germline, CDR1 KGHSH and CDR2 LQKENI.

The chain uses TRBV28 and TRBJ1-1, with D possibly being TRBD1 (6 bases). The V and J ends lost 7 bases and 2 bases respectively, with 14 bases between them. This CDR3 contains 14 residues. Germline V gene data show CDR1 as MDHEN and CDR2 as SYDVKM. CDR3 region: CASILGTLNTEAFF. The CDR3 nucleotides are TGTGCCAGCATCCTTGGGACACTCAACACTGAAGCTTTCTTT.

The gene calls are TRBV12-2 and TRBJ1-2; TRBD1, as called in the table, went unchecked against the DNA. TRBV12-2 is labeled a pseudogene. The CDR3 extends over 19 amino acids. DNA for the CDR3: TGTGCAAGTCGCTCCTACCGGGACAGGGATAAGGGAGGGTACTATGGCTACACCTTC. Its translation: CASRSYRDRDKGGYYGYTF.

The V gene is TRBV3-1 (or the pseudogene TRBV3-2), the J gene TRBJ2-1, with a tentative D call TRBD2 (6 bases). With 1 base removed from V and 1 base from J, the gap between germline ends came to 14 bases. Per the germline V gene, CDR1 is LGHDT and CDR2 is YNNKEL (reference sequence). This CDR3 is 17 amino acids long. For the CDR3, the DNA is TGTGCCAGCAGCCAAGTAGGAGGGAGCTATTCCTACAATGAGCAGTTCTTC. This encodes CASSQVGGSYSYNEQFF.

The chain links TRBV4-2 to TRBJ2-4; D gene unclear. V was shortened by 2 bases and J by 7 bases, with 12 bases between the two germline ends. The CDR3 sequence is 14 residues long. In germline, CDR1 is LGHNA, CDR2 YNFKEQ. The CDR3 nucleotides are TGTGCCAGCAGCCAACAAGGTGACGGGAACATTCAGTACTTC. As protein: CASSQQGDGNIQYF.

This chain links TRBV30 with TRBJ1-2; TRBD1 is a possible D gene (6 bases). Trimming took off 0 bases at V and 0 bases at J, with 14 bases between the two ends. CDR1 and CDR2 (germline): GTSNPN, SVGIG (reference sequence). This CDR3 has 16 amino acids. The CDR3, as DNA: TGTGCCTGGAGTGTATGGACAGCGGACCCTAACTATGGCTACACCTTC. Translation gives CAWSVWTADPNYGYTF.

This clone was detected only once. This chain joins TRBV29-1 and TRBJ2-5, with 9 positions matching TRBD2. The CDR3 loop spans 14 amino acids. V shed 7 bases and J 5 bases; nucleotides not matched to a gene: 11. CDR1 and CDR2 from the germline V gene are SQVTM and ANQGSEA. The CDR3 reads CSGGLAGVGETQYF. CDR3 bases: TGCAGCGGGGGATTAGCGGGAGTCGGGGAGACCCAGTACTTC.

The gene calls are TRBV6-5 and TRBJ2-2; 9 bases align to TRBD1. This CDR3 has 15 amino acids. Germline assignment: CDR1 MNHEY and CDR2 SVGAGI. With V trimmed by 6 bases and J by 5 bases, 7 bases remained unmatched. The CDR3 spells CASSRGQGRTGELFF. CDR3 DNA sequence: TGTGCCAGCAGCAGGGGACAGGGTCGGACCGGGGAGCTGTTTTTT.

The V call is TRBV6-6, the J call TRBJ2-7, with a weak D call TRBD1 (6 bases). The V end was cut by 2 bases, the J end by 3 bases, with 11 bases between. CDR1 is MNHNY, CDR2 SVGAGI, per germline (reference sequence). CDR3 length: 14 residues. The CDR3 sequence is CASSYRTENYEQYF. DNA of the CDR3: TGTGCCAGCAGTTACCGGACAGAGAACTACGAGCAGTACTTC.

V is TRBV11-2 and J is TRBJ2-7; 9 bases fit TRBD2. The CDR3 length is 15 residues. Germline CDR1 and CDR2: SGHAT and FQNNGV. V was pared by 1 base and J by 7 bases, with 8 bases of the junction left unmatched. For the CDR3, the DNA is TGTGCCAGCAGCTTAGGGACTAGCGCATTAAGTGAGCAGTACTTC. Translated: CASSLGTSALSEQYF.

The V call is TRBV18, the J call TRBJ1-1, with TRBD1 matching over 7 bases. The CDR3 extends over 16 amino acids. V dropped 0 bases and J dropped 1; count of bases not matched to a gene: 5. The germline V gene encodes CDR1 KGHSH and CDR2 LQKENI. Here the CDR3 DNA reads TGTGCCAGCTCACCACCGACGACAGGGAGGAACACTGAAGCTTTCTTT. Translation: CASSPPTTGRNTEAFF. The full variable domain, with the rest looked up from reference TRBV18 and TRBJ1-1, is NAGVMQNPRHLVRRRGQEARLRCSPMKGHSHVYWYRQLPEEGLKFMVYLQKENIIDESGMPKERFSAEFPKEGPSILRIQQVVRGDSAAYFCASSPPTTGRNTEAFFGQGTRLTVV.

This chain uses TRBV27 with TRBJ2-2, with 15 bases fitting TRBD2. The CDR3 consists of 19 residues. V gave up 5 bases and J gave up 7 bases; unmatched junction bases: 14. The V gene's germline CDR1 is MNHEY and CDR2 SMNVEV (reference sequence). Here the CDR3 DNA reads TGTGCCAGCAGTCCCGGGCGGGGACTAGCGGGAGGTGTGATCGGGGAGCTGTTTTTT. This gives the protein CASSPGRGLAGGVIGELFF.

V and J are TRBV19 and TRBJ2-3; tentative D call: TRBD1 (6 bases). The CDR3 spans 18 residues. V shed 4 bases and J shed 2 bases, with 22 bases lying between them. Germline V gene lookup returns CDR1 LNHDA and CDR2 SQIVND (reference sequence). Written as DNA, the CDR3 is TGTGCCAGTAGTAGACCCTTCGGCCGGACAGAAGCCACAGATACGCAGTATTTT. As protein: CASSRPFGRTEATDTQYF.

This chain connects TRBV19 to TRBJ1-1; D gene uncertain. The CDR3 contains 15 residues. Germline V gene lookup returns CDR1 LNHDA and CDR2 SQIVND (reference sequence). Trimming cost V 6 bases and J 3 bases, with 17 bases left between them. CDR3 protein: CASSGRERAYTEAFF. For the CDR3, the DNA is TGTGCCAGTAGCGGGCGGGAACGGGCTTACACTGAAGCTTTCTTT.

The chain couples TRBV30 to TRBJ1-5; 7 nucleotides line up with TRBD1. Germline loops: CDR1 GTSNPN, CDR2 SVGIG (reference sequence). The J segment lost 0 bases and the V segment lost 3 bases, leaving 2 bases of the junction unmatched. This CDR3 is built from 14 residues. This CDR3 reads CAWSGTDSNQPQHF. In DNA, the CDR3 is TGTGCCTGGAGCGGGACAGATAGCAATCAGCCCCAGCATTTT.

A word on this clone: One junction end does not reproduce the germline sequence, and a read error may be involved. This chain links TRBV3-1 (or the pseudogene TRBV3-2) with TRBJ2-3; no clear D gene. Germline V gene lookup returns CDR1 LGHDT and CDR2 YNNKEL (reference sequence). The CDR3 is 15 amino acids. Written as DNA, the CDR3 is TGTGCCAGCAGTCAAGAGATGCTTAGTTCGGATACGCAGTATTTT. Its translation: CASSQEMLSSDTQYF.

The V call is TRBV7-3, the J call TRBJ2-1; TRBD2 matches at 8 bases. The CDR3 spans 15 residues. Per germline, CDR1 SGHTA and CDR2 FQGTGA. The J segment lost 8 bases and the V segment lost 7 bases, leaving 13 bases of the junction unmatched. Here the CDR3 reads CASTNTGGPFDEQFF. In DNA form, the CDR3 reads TGTGCCAGCACTAACACGGGAGGGCCCTTTGATGAGCAGTTCTTC.

At least ten counts were recorded for this clone. The V and J genes are TRBV6-1 and TRBJ1-1; TRBD1 is a possible D gene (6 bases). The CDR3 extends over 13 amino acids. CDR1 and CDR2 (germline): MNHNS, SASEGT. V was trimmed by 0 bases and J by 4 bases, leaving 6 bases between them. The CDR3 region is CASSEAGGTEAFF. Here the CDR3 DNA reads TGTGCCAGCAGTGAAGCAGGGGGCACTGAAGCTTTCTTT.

The gene calls are TRBV5-1 and TRBJ1-2; D gene ambiguous. The germline gives CDR1 SGHRS, CDR2 YFSETQ. The CDR3 spans 12 residues. V lost 0 bases to trimming and J lost 4 bases, with 4 bases between them. The CDR3 loop reads CASSLDSYGYTF. The CDR3 DNA sequence: TGCGCCAGCAGCTTGGACAGCTATGGCTACACCTTC.

J is TRBJ1-2 and V is TRBV7-2, with 8 bases matching TRBD1. CDR1 is SGHTA and CDR2 is FQGNSA in the germline V gene. This CDR3 is built from 15 residues. Germline trimming cut 5 bases from V and 8 bases from J; bases unmatched to any gene: 13. The CDR3, as DNA: TGTGCCAGCAGCCCGCCGGACAGGGCTTTGGGGGGCTACACCTTC. Amino acids: CASSPPDRALGGYTF.

V gene TRBV6-5 combines with J gene TRBJ1-2; TRBD1 matches 7 bases. Germline V CDR1 and CDR2: MNHEY, SVGAGI. V dropped 2 bases and J dropped 4; count of bases not matched to a gene: 10. CDR3 size: 16 residues. CDR3 sequence: CASSYQTGTSVYGYTF. DNA of the CDR3: TGTGCCAGCAGTTACCAGACAGGGACCTCTGTCTATGGCTACACCTTC.

The V and J genes are TRBV27 and TRBJ2-7, with 11 bases aligning to TRBD2. Losses at the gene ends were 5 bases for V and 0 bases for J; bases not matched to a gene: 9. CDR3 length: 17 amino acids. Germline V gene lookup returns CDR1 MNHEY and CDR2 SMNVEV (reference sequence). CDR3 sequence: CASSLGTSGTTSYEQYF. In DNA form, the CDR3 reads TGTGCCAGCAGTCTCGGGACTAGCGGAACAACCTCCTACGAGCAGTACTTC.

The chain is built from TRBV7-9 and TRBJ2-7; D is unclear. V was pared by 1 base and J by 2 bases, with 9 bases between. The CDR3 is made up of 14 amino acids. Germline-derived CDR1 and CDR2 are SEHNR and FQNEAQ (reference sequence). CDR3 DNA sequence: TGTGCCAGCAGCTTAGGGCTGGTCGCCTACGAGCAGTACTTC. Translated, it gives CASSLGLVAYEQYF.

V is TRBV19 and J is TRBJ2-7, with 7 bases lining up with TRBD2. Looked up from germline, CDR1 is LNHDA and CDR2 is SQIVND (reference sequence). Trimming cost V 5 bases and J 4 bases; bases outside gene matches: 5. The CDR3 is 13 residues long. CDR3 DNA: TGTGCCAGTAGTGGCGGGAGCAGTTACGAGCAGTACTTC. This sequence encodes CASSGGSSYEQYF.

This chain links TRBV18 with TRBJ2-2; TRBD1 agrees at 7 bases. CDR1 and CDR2 from the germline V gene are KGHSH and LQKENI. This CDR3 contains 14 residues. J was trimmed by 3 bases and V by 5 bases; bases with no gene match: 3. The CDR3 protein is CASSTGTDTGELFF. The CDR3 bases are TGTGCCAGCTCAACCGGGACAGACACCGGGGAGCTGTTTTTT.